This TCR beta chain was recorded in a study of CXCR3-negative and CXCR3-positive naive CD8 T cells. Study-wide background: Libraries each contributed about 1.5 +/- 0.3 million TRB reads, for approximately 130 million in total. Overall study results and limits: Naive cells positive for CXCR3 carried more hydrophobic TRB CDR3s than CXCR3-negative ones.

Libraries of TRB cDNA were made by 5' RACE and carried UMIs. TCRdb re-analyzed the 5' RACE reads; it lists each CDR3 protein once, without DNA. The sample table includes about 98,000 distinct CDR3 sequences. Per the germline V gene, CDR1 is MGHRA and CDR2 is YSYEKL. The CDR3 has 15 amino acids. On this clonotype itself: What it binds is not known.

This TCR derives from a human donor in good health. Some clones in this sample may be carry-over from other donors' samples. Sequencing was carried out using naive CXCR3+ CD8+ T cells from blood. The sample's subset: CD45RO-CCR7+CD27+CD95- naive CD8+ T cells expressing CXCR3 (TNR3+). The chain is built from TRBV4-1 and TRBJ2-1; no DNA is available, so the TRBD1 call from TCRdb remains unchecked. Here the CDR3 reads CASSQGTGRGDEQFF.